Following are 29 T cell receptor beta chains from one sample sequenced in a study of CD8 T cells in Susac syndrome. Reverse transcription used roughly 0.45 to 1 ug RNA and random hexamers. TCRdb called the immunoSEQ multiplex PCR reads again in MiXCR, with one record for every CDR3 protein. The sample lists some 110,000 distinct CDR3 sequences, 94% occurring once. The sequencing sample was made of CD8+ T cells from PBMCs. Every receptor here comes from a human donor with Susac syndrome.

The chain employs TRBV12-5 and TRBJ2-7; D remains unclear. The CDR3 runs to 12 residues. Per the germline V gene, CDR1 is LGHNT and CDR2 is FRNRAP. Trimming stripped 2 bases from V and 3 bases from J, with 5 bases between. CDR3 sequence: CASGLSHYEQYF. CDR3 DNA: TGTGCTAGTGGTTTGAGCCACTACGAGCAGTACTTC. Full variable domain (outside the CDR3, taken from reference TRBV12-5 and TRBJ2-7): DARVTQTPRHKVTEMGQEVTMRCQPILGHNTVFWYRQTMMQGLELLAYFRNRAPLDDSGMPKDRFSAEMPDATLATLKIQPSEPRDSAVYFCASGLSHYEQYFGPGTRLTVT.

The chain couples TRBV11-1 to TRBJ1-1; maybe TRBD1 (6 bases). Trimming stripped 2 bases from V and 1 base from J, with 11 bases between. The CDR3 length is 15 residues. CDR1 and CDR2 from the germline V gene are SGHAT and FQDESV (reference sequence). The CDR3 region is CASSLLGGKNTEAFF. For the CDR3, the DNA is TGTGCCAGCAGCTTACTAGGGGGGAAGAACACTGAAGCTTTCTTT.

This clonotype has only one observation. The J gene is TRBJ1-5, the V gene TRBV27; tentatively, D is TRBD1 (5 bases). The germline V gene encodes CDR1 MNHEY and CDR2 SMNVEV (reference sequence). Trimming cost V 4 bases and J 4 bases, with 8 bases left between them. The CDR3 is 13 amino acids. The CDR3 region has the DNA TGTGCCAGCAGTTGGGGGGGGAATCAGCCCCAGCATTTT. This encodes CASSWGGNQPQHF.

The CDR3 DNA reads as TGTGCCAGCAGTCCCCGACTAGCGGGGGGAGTGGGGGAGACCCAGTACTTC. It codes for CASSPRLAGGVGETQYF. The chain recombines TRBV27 with TRBJ2-5; 13 bases fit TRBD2. The germline CDR1 and CDR2 sequences are MNHEY and SMNVEV (reference sequence). This CDR3 contains 17 residues. The J segment lost 5 bases and the V segment lost 5 bases, leaving 11 bases of the junction unmatched.

This chain links TRBV3-1 with TRBJ1-6; no clear D. CDR1 is LGHDT, CDR2 YNNKEL, per germline (reference sequence). This CDR3 has 14 residues. Trimming stripped 4 bases from V and 6 bases from J, with 10 bases between. In DNA, the CDR3 is TGTGCCAGCAGCCTGCCCTCCCGTAATTCACCCCTCCACTTT. It translates to CASSLPSRNSPLHF.

The chain links TRBV14 to TRBJ2-1; TRBD2 agrees at 9 bases. V shed 4 bases, J shed 9 bases, and the junction held 7 bases outside the gene matches. The CDR3 totals 14 residues. Germline V lookup: CDR1 SGHDN, CDR2 FVKESK. CDR3 coding DNA: TGTGCCAGCAGCCGGGCTAGCGGGGTGAGTGAGCAGTTCTTC. Translating gives CASSRASGVSEQFF.

The chain has TRBV6-5 and TRBJ1-2; no definite D call. Germline CDR1 is MNHEY and CDR2 is SVGAGI. The CDR3 covers 16 residues. The ends were cut back, 0 bases at V and 3 bases at J, with 14 bases in the middle. The CDR3 DNA reads as TGTGCCAGCAGTTACTCCACGAGGGTTCTTCACTATGGCTACACCTTC. Protein product: CASSYSTRVLHYGYTF.

This rearrangement joins TRBV27 to TRBJ2-1; 10 nucleotides match TRBD2. Trimming removed 5 bases from V and 5 bases from J; junction bases left unmatched: 6. The CDR3 is made up of 15 amino acids. CDR1 and CDR2 from the germline V gene are MNHEY and SMNVEV (reference sequence). In DNA form, the CDR3 reads TGTGCCAGCAGTGACTCTAGCGGGGGCCACAATGAGCAGTTCTTC. It specifies CASSDSSGGHNEQFF.

The genes are TRBV2 and TRBJ1-6, with 7 bases identical to TRBD1. Per the germline V gene, CDR1 is SNHLY and CDR2 is FYNNEI. This CDR3 has 14 residues. V lost 9 bases and J lost 3; bases outside the gene matches: 5. In nucleotides, the CDR3 is TGTGCCAGTGGGACAGACAACTATAATTCACCCCTCCACTTT. Its protein is CASGTDNYNSPLHF.

The V gene is TRBV13, the J gene TRBJ2-1; 7 bases align to TRBD2. Germline V gene data show CDR1 as PRHDT and CDR2 as FYEKMQ (reference sequence). Unmatched junction bases numbered 3, after V lost 5 bases and J lost 5 bases. The CDR3 totals 13 residues. The CDR3, as DNA: TGTGCCAGCAGCGCTACTAGCGACAATGAGCAGTTCTTC. Its translation: CASSATSDNEQFF.

V gene TRBV27 combines with J gene TRBJ1-1, with 7 bases fitting TRBD1. V lost 2 bases to trimming and J lost 4 bases; unmatched junction nucleotides: 10. Germline CDR1 MNHEY, CDR2 SMNVEV (reference sequence). The CDR3 covers 16 residues. The CDR3 protein is CASSLLPTGTSTEAFF. The CDR3 DNA reads as TGTGCCAGCAGTTTACTCCCGACAGGGACCAGCACTGAAGCTTTCTTT.

V gene TRBV24-1 combines with J gene TRBJ1-5; D is unclear. Germline loops: CDR1 KGHDR, CDR2 SFDVKD. V was clipped by 9 bases and J by 1 base, with 9 bases between them. The CDR3 runs to 13 residues. This CDR3 reads CATQKGSNQPQHF. The CDR3 bases are TGTGCCACCCAAAAAGGGAGCAATCAGCCCCAGCATTTT.

The chain joins TRBV4-1 to TRBJ2-2; TRBD1 matches 8 bases. V dropped 5 bases and J dropped 4; count of bases not matched to a gene: 6. This CDR3 region has 15 residues. CDR1 and CDR2 (germline): MGHRA, YSYEKL. CDR3 sequence: CASSNRTGSTGELFF. The CDR3 bases are TGCGCCAGCAGCAACCGGACAGGGAGCACCGGGGAGCTGTTTTTT.

This clonotype was observed once. The chain combines TRBV15 with TRBJ2-1, with D possibly being TRBD2 (5 bases). Between the trimmed V and J ends, which lost 6 bases and 3 bases, there was a span of 12 bases. Germline loops: CDR1 LNHNV, CDR2 YYDKDF (reference sequence). CDR3 length: 14 residues. CDR3 sequence reads: CATRELAVYNEQFF. The CDR3 DNA follows: TGTGCCACCAGAGAGCTAGCAGTCTACAATGAGCAGTTCTTC.

This clonotype was counted once. The V gene is TRBV27, the J gene TRBJ1-5; D gene unclear. The CDR3 is 14 amino acids. Trimming took 1 base from V and 6 from J, leaving 10 bases between them. Per the germline V gene, CDR1 is MNHEY and CDR2 is SMNVEV (reference sequence). CDR3 sequence reads: CASSLLMGTQPQHF. DNA for the CDR3: TGTGCCAGCAGTTTATTAATGGGAACTCAGCCCCAGCATTTT.

The V gene is TRBV9, the J gene TRBJ1-4, with D unresolved. This CDR3 spans 14 amino acids. V lost 3 bases to trimming and J lost 2 bases, with 8 bases between them. Germline V gene sequence: CDR1 SGDLS, CDR2 YYNGEE. The CDR3 DNA reads as TGTGCCAGCAGCGCGGGGAGCACTAATGAAAAACTGTTTTTT. It translates to CASSAGSTNEKLFF.

The gene calls are TRBV9 and TRBJ1-2; 10 bases are shared with TRBD1. The V gene's germline CDR1 is SGDLS and CDR2 YYNGEE. The CDR3 consists of 16 residues. Trimming removed 3 bases from V and 2 bases from J; junction bases left unmatched: 7. The chain's CDR3 is CASSAGGQGDNYGYTF. As DNA, the CDR3 is TGTGCCAGCAGCGCAGGAGGACAGGGGGACAACTATGGCTACACCTTC.

The gene calls are TRBV7-2 and TRBJ1-2; 8 bases line up with TRBD1. This CDR3 contains 14 residues. V lost 5 bases, J lost 4 bases, and 6 bases stayed unmatched. Germline CDR1 SGHTA, CDR2 FQGNSA. The CDR3 region has the DNA TGTGCCAGCAGCGTAACAGGGGGAAGCTATGGCTACACCTTC. It yields the protein CASSVTGGSYGYTF.

The chain recombines TRBV20-1 with TRBJ1-2, with D unresolved. This CDR3 has 14 residues. V was pared by 0 bases and J by 2 bases, with 10 bases between. CDR1 and CDR2 from the germline V gene are DFQATT and SNEGSKA (reference sequence). The CDR3 coding sequence is TGCAGTGCTAGAGAGCCGGTTCAAAACTATGGCTACACCTTC. It codes for CSAREPVQNYGYTF.

This clonotype is medium-sized by share. The chain couples TRBV12-3 or TRBV12-4 to TRBJ2-5; D uncertain. Deletions cut 6 bases from V and 4 bases from J, with 6 bases between. The CDR3 is made up of 11 amino acids. Here the CDR3 reads CASSLGETQYF. The CDR3 DNA follows: TGTGCCAGCAGCTTGGGAGAGACCCAGTACTTC.

This rearrangement joins TRBV9 to TRBJ2-5; no clear D. Trimming pared 3 bases from V and 5 bases from J, leaving 14 bases between. CDR1 and CDR2 from the germline V gene are SGDLS and YYNGEE. CDR3 length: 14 amino acids. CDR3 in DNA: TGTGCCAGCAGCGGTGACGGTGGATATGAGACCCAGTACTTC. Its protein product is CASSGDGGYETQYF.

V and J are TRBV27 and TRBJ1-5; unclear D gene. CDR3 length: 13 residues. V lost 4 bases and J lost 5, with 9 bases in between. Per germline, CDR1 MNHEY and CDR2 SMNVEV (reference sequence). CDR3 region: CASSSQRYQPQHF. The DNA of the CDR3 is TGTGCCAGCAGTTCGCAACGTTATCAGCCCCAGCATTTT.

This clonotype appeared a single time. V gene TRBV2 combines with J gene TRBJ1-2, with D uncertain. V lost 8 bases and J lost 4, with 14 bases in between. The CDR3 loop spans 13 amino acids. Germline V CDR1 and CDR2: SNHLY, FYNNEI. The CDR3 DNA reads as TGTGCCAGCCTGCTCGACGCCCCCTATGGCTACACCTTC. It is translated as CASLLDAPYGYTF.

The chain couples TRBV6-2 or TRBV6-3 to TRBJ1-1; maybe TRBD1 (5 bases). V dropped 6 bases and J dropped 3 bases, with 17 bases sitting between them. The CDR3 extends over 15 amino acids. CDR1 is MNHEY, CDR2 SVGEGT, per germline. Here the CDR3 reads CASRRDEGRDTEAFF. The DNA of the CDR3 is TGTGCCAGCAGAAGGGACGAGGGCCGGGACACTGAAGCTTTCTTT.

This chain links TRBV5-1 with TRBJ2-5, with a tentative D call TRBD1 (7 bases). The CDR3 totals 16 residues. Trimming took 0 bases from V and 0 from J, leaving 12 bases between them. Per the germline V gene, CDR1 is SGHRS and CDR2 is YFSETQ. CDR3 protein: CASSLGQGGYQETQYF. CDR3 DNA sequence: TGCGCCAGCAGCTTGGGGCAGGGGGGATACCAAGAGACCCAGTACTTC.

This chain uses TRBV20-1 with TRBJ1-1; D perhaps matches TRBD1 (6 bases). Trimming took off 3 bases at V and 4 bases at J, with 12 bases between the two ends. The CDR3 has 13 amino acids. Germline V CDR1 and CDR2: DFQATT, SNEGSKA (reference sequence). The CDR3 region is CSASVPGVTEAFF. Written as DNA, the CDR3 is TGCAGTGCTAGTGTTCCAGGGGTCACTGAAGCTTTCTTT.

The chain recombines TRBV12-3 or TRBV12-4 with TRBJ2-1, with D unclear. Trimming left V 5 bases short and J 8 bases short, with 13 bases between. This CDR3 region has 13 residues. CDR3 residues: CASSPLGFYEQFF. The DNA for the CDR3 is TGTGCCAGCAGTCCCTTGGGGTTCTATGAGCAGTTCTTC.

The chain has TRBV2 and TRBJ2-3; no firm D call. This CDR3 is 15 amino acids long. From germline, CDR1 is SNHLY and CDR2 FYNNEI. V lost 1 base and J lost 2, with 10 bases in between. The CDR3 DNA is TGTGCCAGCAGTGAAGGTGCCAGCTACACAGATACGCAGTATTTT. Its translation is CASSEGASYTDTQYF.

The CDR3 DNA sequence: TGCAGCGTTGCAGGGTCTGGGGCCAACGTCCTGACTTTC. It is translated as CSVAGSGANVLTF. The V call is TRBV29-1, the J call TRBJ2-6; tentatively, D is TRBD1 (5 bases). CDR1 and CDR2 from the germline V gene are SQVTM and ANQGSEA. Deletions cut 4 bases from V and 1 base from J, with 5 bases between. This CDR3 spans 13 amino acids.